Following are 23 T cell receptor beta chains from one sample sequenced in a study of OX40 agonist ivuxolimab in advanced cancers. Clones were sequenced by immunoSEQ multiplex PCR, and TCRdb holds only the in-frame ones, with some missing. The table has about 130,000 clones, 90% seen once. The input for sequencing was CD4+ or CD8+ T cells sorted from blood, taken in a trial of the OX40 agonist ivuxolimab. The receptors derive from an adult with an advanced solid tumor such as melanoma, head and neck, liver or kidney cancer.

In its sample, this clone was seen once. This chain joins TRBV4-1 and TRBJ1-4; D not certain. The CDR3 has 13 amino acids. The V end lost 0 bases, the J end lost 7 bases, and 6 bases lay between the germline ends. CDR1 is MGHRA, CDR2 YSYEKL, per germline. CDR3 residues: CASSQDRSEKLFF. The CDR3 DNA follows: TGCGCCAGCAGCCAAGACCGCAGTGAAAAACTGTTTTTT.

The chain links TRBV27 to TRBJ2-1; D not resolved. CDR1 and CDR2 from the germline V gene are MNHEY and SMNVEV (reference sequence). V lost 6 bases, J lost 4 bases, and 22 bases lay in between. This CDR3 spans 17 amino acids. This chain's CDR3 is CASSSPLSRVGYNEQFF. The CDR3 DNA is TGTGCCAGCAGCTCACCCCTGAGCCGGGTCGGTTACAATGAGCAGTTCTTC.

Only one count was recorded for this clone. The rearrangement links TRBV19 to TRBJ1-5; perhaps TRBD1 as D (6 bases). This CDR3 has 15 residues. V dropped 1 base and J dropped 6 bases, with 13 bases sitting between them. Germline CDR1 is LNHDA and CDR2 is SQIVND (reference sequence). The CDR3, as DNA: TGTGCCAGTAGTATAGCCTCAGGGGCTGGTCAGCCCCAGCATTTT. It translates to CASSIASGAGQPQHF.

This clone appeared once. This rearrangement joins TRBV27 to TRBJ2-7; TRBD1 aligns across 8 bases. Trimming removed 5 bases from V and 2 bases from J; junction bases left unmatched: 5. CDR3 length: 14 amino acids. In germline, CDR1 is MNHEY, CDR2 SMNVEV (reference sequence). The CDR3 sequence is CASSPGDRTYEQYF. The DNA of the CDR3 is TGTGCCAGCAGTCCCGGGGACAGGACCTACGAGCAGTACTTC.

This sequence joins TRBV10-2 and TRBJ2-1; D possibly corresponds to TRBD2 (5 bases). Germline V gene lookup returns CDR1 WSHSY and CDR2 SAAADI. CDR3 length: 17 amino acids. The V end lost 7 bases, the J end lost 0 bases, and 19 bases lay between the germline ends. The CDR3 region is CASTGMDSMSSYNEQFF. In nucleotides, the CDR3 is TGCGCCAGCACCGGAATGGACTCAATGAGCTCCTACAATGAGCAGTTCTTC.

This sequence joins TRBV10-3 and TRBJ1-4; D is possibly TRBD1 (6 bases). The CDR3 contains 16 residues. V was clipped by 0 bases and J by 8 bases, with 16 bases between them. Germline assignment: CDR1 ENHRY and CDR2 SYGVKD. The CDR3 region has the DNA TGTGCCATCAGTGAGTCGGGGGCAGGGAAAATGGAAAAACTGTTTTTT. Encoded protein: CAISESGAGKMEKLFF.

V usage is TRBV25-1 and J usage is TRBJ1-5, with 8 bases aligning to TRBD1. V was pared by 8 bases and J by 7 bases, with 10 bases of the junction left unmatched. The CDR3 loop spans 14 amino acids. Germline V gene data show CDR1 as MGHDK and CDR2 as SYGVNS. The CDR3 reads CASGWTGQEQPQHF. CDR3 DNA sequence: TGTGCCAGCGGCTGGACAGGGCAGGAACAGCCCCAGCATTTT. The full variable domain, completed using reference TRBV25-1 and TRBJ1-5, is EADIYQTPRYLVIGTGKKITLECSQTMGHDKMYWYQQDPGMELHLIHYSYGVNSTEKGDLSSESTVSRIRTEHFPLTLESARPSHTSQYLCASGWTGQEQPQHFGDGTRLSIL.

The V gene is TRBV11-2, the J gene TRBJ2-1; the match to TRBD2 covers 9 bases. Germline V lookup: CDR1 SGHAT, CDR2 FQNNGV. J was trimmed by 7 bases and V by 6 bases; bases with no gene match: 7. CDR3 length: 14 amino acids. The CDR3 DNA reads as TGTGCCAGCAGTTCCTTAGCGGGAGTTAATGAGCAGTTCTTC. Protein product: CASSSLAGVNEQFF.

This sequence joins TRBV7-2 and TRBJ2-1; 9 bases line up with TRBD2. Germline V gene lookup returns CDR1 SGHTA and CDR2 FQGNSA. V lost 5 bases, J lost 0 bases, and 8 bases stayed unmatched. The CDR3 consists of 17 residues. The CDR3 nucleotides are TGTGCCAGCAGCCAAGGGGGCGGGAGGGTCTCCTACAATGAGCAGTTCTTC. Protein: CASSQGGGRVSYNEQFF.

J is TRBJ1-5 and V is TRBV4-2, with D perhaps matching TRBD1 (6 bases). CDR1 is LGHNA and CDR2 is YNFKEQ in the germline V gene. CDR3 length: 15 amino acids. Trimming removed 0 bases at V and 6 bases at J, with 12 bases between. The CDR3 sequence: CASSQDRGGGQPQHF. The CDR3 DNA follows: TGTGCCAGCAGCCAAGACCGGGGGGGCGGTCAGCCCCAGCATTTT.

The CDR3 region is CAWSLKQVPSYNEQFF. CDR3 sequence (DNA): TGTGCCTGGAGCCTCAAACAGGTCCCCTCCTACAATGAGCAGTTCTTC. The V call is TRBV30, the J call TRBJ2-1, with a tentative D call TRBD1 (5 bases). CDR1 is GTSNPN and CDR2 is SVGIG in the germline V gene (reference sequence). The V and J ends lost 3 bases and 0 bases respectively, with 15 bases between them. The CDR3 has 16 amino acids.

This chain joins TRBV9 and TRBJ1-2, with D possibly being TRBD1 (5 bases). The germline gives CDR1 SGDLS, CDR2 YYNGEE. V lost 7 bases and J lost 8, with 21 bases in between. The CDR3 has 14 residues. CDR3 protein: CASATGQPPGGYTF. In DNA form, the CDR3 reads TGTGCCAGCGCTACAGGTCAACCCCCGGGGGGCTACACCTTC.

The chain links TRBV28 to TRBJ2-5; D may be TRBD1 (6 bases). V dropped 2 bases and J dropped 4 bases, with 14 bases sitting between them. The CDR3 consists of 15 residues. CDR1 and CDR2 from the germline V gene are MDHEN and SYDVKM. The chain's CDR3 is CASSLLGARGETQYF. The CDR3, as DNA: TGTGCCAGCAGTTTACTGGGGGCACGTGGAGAGACCCAGTACTTC.

This clone was seen just once. One junction end disagrees with the germline gene, perhaps due to a read error. The chain employs TRBV5-4 and TRBJ1-5, with D hard to call. CDR3 length equals 14 residues. Germline assignment: CDR1 SGHNT and CDR2 YYREEE (reference sequence). The CDR3 protein is CASSPGTGNQPQHF. Here the CDR3 DNA reads TGCGCCAGCAGCCCAGGAACTGGCAATCAGCCCCAGCATTTT.

The chain carries TRBV5-1 and TRBJ2-6; TRBD1 agrees at 7 bases. Losses at the gene ends were 9 bases for V and 3 bases for J; bases not matched to a gene: 9. CDR3 length: 15 residues. Germline CDR1 reads SGHRS; CDR2 reads YFSETQ. CDR3 in DNA: TGCGCCACAAAACAGGGGACGGGTGGGGCCAACGTCCTGACTTTC. It is translated as CATKQGTGGANVLTF.

The chain joins TRBV30 to TRBJ2-5; possibly TRBD1 or TRBD2 for D (6 bases each). Trimming took 0 bases from V and 5 from J, leaving 13 bases between them. The CDR3 runs to 14 residues. Germline CDR1 and CDR2: GTSNPN and SVGIG (reference sequence). CDR3 protein: CAWSVNWGAETQYF. The DNA for the CDR3 is TGTGCCTGGAGTGTAAATTGGGGGGCTGAGACCCAGTACTTC. Full variable domain (remainder filled in from reference TRBV30 and TRBJ2-5): SQTIHQWPATLVQPVGSPLSLECTVEGTSNPNLYWYRQAAGRGLQLLFYSVGIGQISSEVPQNLSASRPQDRQFILSSKKLLLSDSGFYLCAWSVNWGAETQYFGPGTRLLVL.

The J gene is TRBJ2-3, the V gene TRBV29-1, with D unresolved. The germline V and J ends were trimmed by 3 bases and 6 bases, with 10 bases remaining between them. Per the germline V gene, CDR1 is SQVTM and CDR2 is ANQGSEA. The CDR3 extends over 12 amino acids. This CDR3 reads CSVDVAADTQYF. The CDR3 DNA is TGCAGCGTTGACGTCGCGGCGGATACGCAGTATTTT.

DNA of the CDR3: TGTGCCAGCAGCTCAGGGGAAAGCGCGAACACCGGGGAGCTGTTTTTT. It translates to CASSSGESANTGELFF. The V call is TRBV5-4, the J call TRBJ2-2; TRBD1 is a possible D gene (6 bases). V lost 3 bases and J lost 0, with 12 bases in between. The CDR3 is 16 residues long. The germline CDR1 and CDR2 sequences are SGHNT and YYREEE (reference sequence).

The rearrangement joins TRBV19 to TRBJ2-7; D could derive from TRBD1 or TRBD2 (5 bases each). Germline V gene sequence: CDR1 LNHDA, CDR2 SQIVND (reference sequence). CDR3 size: 13 residues. The germline V and J ends were trimmed by 9 bases and 3 bases, with 15 bases remaining between them. CDR3 nucleotides: TGTGCCAGGTTCGGTGGGGGTTTCTACGAGCAGTACTTC. It encodes CARFGGGFYEQYF.

The chain employs TRBV18 and TRBJ2-2, with D perhaps being TRBD1 or TRBD2 (5 bases each). Germline CDR1 is KGHSH and CDR2 is LQKENI. Trimming pared 3 bases from V and 4 bases from J, leaving 12 bases between. The length of the CDR3 is 15 residues. CDR3: CASSPPGTATGELFF. CDR3 DNA sequence: TGTGCCAGCTCACCCCCCGGGACGGCCACCGGGGAGCTGTTTTTT.

Of note for this clone: The identical CDR3 is also encoded by other nucleotide sequences in the sample. The chain employs TRBV10-3 and TRBJ1-1; D unclear. In germline, CDR1 is ENHRY, CDR2 SYGVKD. The V end was cut by 4 bases, the J end by 1 base, with 7 bases between. CDR3 length: 13 residues. The CDR3 DNA sequence: TGTGCCATCAGTGGAAGGGAGAACACTGAAGCTTTCTTT. Translation: CAISGRENTEAFF.

V and J are TRBV19 and TRBJ2-2, with TRBD2 matching 14 bases. With V trimmed by 10 bases and J by 3 bases, 7 bases remained unmatched. CDR1 is LNHDA, CDR2 SQIVND, per germline (reference sequence). The CDR3 has 16 amino acids. The CDR3 DNA follows: TGTGCCACCAGAGAGGGACTAGCGGGAGACACCGGGGAGCTGTTTTTT. This sequence encodes CATREGLAGDTGELFF.

J is TRBJ2-5 and V is TRBV4-1; D not resolved. Germline-derived CDR1 and CDR2 are MGHRA and YSYEKL. The CDR3 contains 14 residues. Trimming shortened V by 0 bases and J by 5 bases, and 10 bases separated the two germline ends. CDR3 residues: CASSQDTGRETQYF. CDR3 sequence (DNA): TGCGCCAGCAGCCAAGATACCGGAAGGGAGACCCAGTACTTC.